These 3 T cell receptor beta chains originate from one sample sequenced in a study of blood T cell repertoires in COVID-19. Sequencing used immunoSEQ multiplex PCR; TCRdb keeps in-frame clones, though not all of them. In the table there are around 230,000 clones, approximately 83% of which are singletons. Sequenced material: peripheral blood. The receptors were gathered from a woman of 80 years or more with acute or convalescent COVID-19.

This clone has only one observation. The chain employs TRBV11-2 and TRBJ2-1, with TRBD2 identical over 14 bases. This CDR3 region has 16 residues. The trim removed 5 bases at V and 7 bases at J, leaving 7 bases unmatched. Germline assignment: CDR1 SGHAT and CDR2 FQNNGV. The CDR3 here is CASSPRTSGGWNEQFF. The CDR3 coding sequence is TGTGCCAGCAGCCCGAGGACTAGCGGGGGGTGGAATGAGCAGTTCTTC.

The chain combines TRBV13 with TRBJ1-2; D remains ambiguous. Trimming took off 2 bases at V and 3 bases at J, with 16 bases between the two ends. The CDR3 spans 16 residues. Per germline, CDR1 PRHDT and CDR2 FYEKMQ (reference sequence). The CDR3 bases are TGTGCCAGCAGCTTACAGGTCCGCAAACCCCACTATGGCTACACCTTC. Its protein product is CASSLQVRKPHYGYTF.

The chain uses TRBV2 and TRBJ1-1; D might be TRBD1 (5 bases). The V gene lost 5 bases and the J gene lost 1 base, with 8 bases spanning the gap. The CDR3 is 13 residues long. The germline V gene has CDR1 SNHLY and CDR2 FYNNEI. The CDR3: CASSSDRNTEAFF. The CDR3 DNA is TGTGCCAGCAGTTCCGACAGGAACACTGAAGCTTTCTTT.